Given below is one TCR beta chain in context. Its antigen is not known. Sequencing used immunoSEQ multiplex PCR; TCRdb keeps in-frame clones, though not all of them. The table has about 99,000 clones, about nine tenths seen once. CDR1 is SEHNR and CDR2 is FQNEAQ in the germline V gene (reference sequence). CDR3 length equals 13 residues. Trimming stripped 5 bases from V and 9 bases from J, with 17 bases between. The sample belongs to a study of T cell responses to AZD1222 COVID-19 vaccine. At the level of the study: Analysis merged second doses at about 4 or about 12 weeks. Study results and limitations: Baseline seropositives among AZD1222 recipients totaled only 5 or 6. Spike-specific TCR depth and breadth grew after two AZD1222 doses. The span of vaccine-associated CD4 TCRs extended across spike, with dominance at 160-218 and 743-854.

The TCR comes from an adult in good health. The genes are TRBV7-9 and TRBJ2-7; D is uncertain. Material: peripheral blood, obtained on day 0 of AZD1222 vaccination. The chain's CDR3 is CASSPRGPDGQYF. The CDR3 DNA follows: TGTGCCAGCAGCCCAAGAGGCCCCGACGGGCAGTACTTC.